Below, 32 T cell receptor beta chains from the same sample are listed, as sequenced in a study of blood T cell repertoires in COVID-19. Some clones are missing from TCRdb's copy, which holds only in-frame ones; the method was immunoSEQ multiplex PCR. The table records about 240,000 clones, roughly four fifths of them present only once. Sequences were obtained from peripheral blood. The receptors stem from a man aged 45-60 years with acute or convalescent COVID-19.

The V gene is TRBV28, the J gene TRBJ2-1; 11 nucleotides line up with TRBD2. Looked up from germline, CDR1 is MDHEN and CDR2 is SYDVKM. V was pared by 6 bases and J by 9 bases, with 19 bases of the junction left unmatched. CDR3 length equals 18 residues. The CDR3 sequence is CASRSTSGRRIGTSEQFF. The DNA for the CDR3 is TGTGCCAGCAGGAGTACTAGCGGGAGAAGAATTGGAACGAGTGAGCAGTTCTTC.

The chain combines TRBV30 with TRBJ2-1; 7 bases line up with TRBD2. The CDR3 has 13 amino acids. Trimming took 3 bases from V and 4 from J; bases not matched to a gene: 3. The germline V gene has CDR1 GTSNPN and CDR2 SVGIG (reference sequence). CDR3 coding DNA: TGTGCCTGGAGCGGCGGGAGTTACAATGAGCAGTTCTTC. Protein: CAWSGGSYNEQFF.

The chain is built from TRBV16 and TRBJ2-7; no reliable D call. V lost 5 bases to trimming and J lost 3 bases, with 5 bases between them. Per the germline V gene, CDR1 is KGHSY and CDR2 is FQNENV. The CDR3 extends over 11 amino acids. CDR3 sequence reads: CASSTDYEQYF. CDR3 coding DNA: TGTGCCAGCAGCACTGACTACGAGCAGTACTTC.

Here the CDR3 DNA reads TGTGCCAGCAGTTTAGGATTTGATCGGGGCTACACCTTC. Translated, it gives CASSLGFDRGYTF. The chain is built from TRBV12-3 or TRBV12-4 and TRBJ1-2; D unclear. V was trimmed by 1 base and J by 8 bases, leaving 11 bases between them. The CDR3 covers 13 residues.

This chain uses TRBV13 with TRBJ1-1; TRBD1 might be the D (5 bases). Trimming cost V 0 bases and J 4 bases, with 9 bases left between them. Germline V lookup: CDR1 PRHDT, CDR2 FYEKMQ (reference sequence). CDR3 length equals 14 residues. The CDR3 loop reads CASSLGRRGTEAFF. The CDR3 region has the DNA TGTGCCAGCAGCTTAGGCAGGAGGGGCACTGAAGCTTTCTTT.

The rearrangement joins TRBV11-2 to TRBJ2-1; weak D call: TRBD2 (6 bases). The CDR3 runs 14 residues. Germline-derived CDR1 and CDR2 are SGHAT and FQNNGV. V was pared by 1 base and J by 10 bases, with 14 bases between. As DNA, the CDR3 is TGTGCCAGCAGCTTAGGCTCCGGGAGCTACGAGCAGTTCTTC. Residues: CASSLGSGSYEQFF.

CDR3 amino acids: CASSQPPGQGHYGYTF. CDR3 coding DNA: TGTGCCAGCAGCCAACCGCCGGGACAGGGCCACTATGGCTACACCTTC. V is TRBV3-1 (or the pseudogene TRBV3-2) and J is TRBJ1-2; TRBD1 agrees at 9 bases. V trimming: 2 bases; J trimming: 3 bases; junction bases outside the gene matches: 7. CDR1 and CDR2 (germline): LGHDT, YNNKEL (reference sequence). The CDR3 totals 16 residues.

This clone has a handful of counts. The chain employs TRBV4-1 and TRBJ1-5; 7 nucleotides line up with TRBD1. The CDR3 spans 14 residues. V was clipped by 0 bases and J by 15 bases; unmatched bases: 11. Germline V gives CDR1 MGHRA, CDR2 YSYEKL. The CDR3 DNA reads as TGCGCCAGCAGCCAAGATACCCCTACAGGGGAATTGCATTTT. It encodes CASSQDTPTGELHF.

The rearrangement joins TRBV15 to TRBJ2-1; no reliable D call. Trimming cost V 2 bases and J 5 bases, with 16 bases left between them. The CDR3 is 16 amino acids. The germline gives CDR1 LNHNV, CDR2 YYDKDF (reference sequence). The CDR3 spells CATSRYAESYDNEQFF. The CDR3 bases are TGTGCCACCAGCAGATACGCGGAATCTTACGACAATGAGCAGTTCTTC.

The J gene is TRBJ2-5, the V gene TRBV2; D remains ambiguous. CDR1 SNHLY and CDR2 FYNNEI come from the germline V gene. The CDR3 is 14 amino acids. V lost 3 bases and J lost 2, with 10 bases in between. CDR3: CASSDVNFQETQYF. The CDR3 coding sequence is TGTGCCAGCAGTGATGTGAACTTTCAAGAGACCCAGTACTTC.

This clone was picked up a small number of times. The J gene is TRBJ1-1, the V gene TRBV11-2; TRBD1 agrees at 7 bases. The V and J ends lost 1 base and 1 base, in that order; junction bases with no gene match: 3. The CDR3 is 15 residues long. Germline assignment: CDR1 SGHAT and CDR2 FQNNGV. The CDR3: CASSLVQGENTEAFF. The CDR3 bases are TGTGCCAGCAGCTTAGTTCAGGGGGAGAACACTGAAGCTTTCTTT.

As concerns this clone: No conserved phenylalanine or tryptophan is present at the end of the CDR3, so a read error is the likely explanation. The chain has TRBV6-5 and TRBJ2-7, with TRBD2 matching 7 bases. V dropped 6 bases and J dropped 4; count of bases not matched to a gene: 12. CDR3 length: 15 residues. Germline CDR1 reads MNHEY; CDR2 reads SVGAGI. The chain's CDR3 is CASSTGGGGSYEQYL. For the CDR3, the DNA is TGTGCCAGCAGCACTGGGGGGGGAGGAAGTTACGAGCAGTACCTC.

The chain employs TRBV6-5 and TRBJ1-5; possible D gene TRBD1, 5 bases. Trimming took 7 bases from V and 7 from J, leaving 14 bases between them. Germline CDR1 MNHEY, CDR2 SVGAGI. The CDR3 has 13 residues. The CDR3 nucleotides read TGTGCCAGCACTCCGGGAGGGGAGCAGCCCCAGCATTTT. This sequence encodes CASTPGGEQPQHF.

The chain uses TRBV28 and TRBJ1-3; tentative D call: TRBD1 (5 bases). The CDR3 has 15 residues. With 2 bases removed from V and 2 bases from J, the gap between germline ends came to 10 bases. CDR1 is MDHEN, CDR2 SYDVKM, per germline. For the CDR3, the DNA is TGTGCCAGCAGTTTAGTCGAAGGGGCTGGAAACACCATATATTTT. This translates into CASSLVEGAGNTIYF.

V usage is TRBV28 and J usage is TRBJ1-5; 11 bases are shared with TRBD1. Germline lookup yields CDR1 MDHEN and CDR2 SYDVKM. There are 16 residues in the CDR3. With V trimmed by 4 bases and J by 2 bases, 4 bases remained unmatched. In DNA form, the CDR3 reads TGTGCCAGCAGTTGGGACAGGGGGTCGGGCAATCAGCCCCAGCATTTT. Its protein is CASSWDRGSGNQPQHF.

This clone occurred once. The chain couples TRBV15 to TRBJ1-2, with D unclear. CDR1 is LNHNV, CDR2 YYDKDF, per germline (reference sequence). The V end was cut by 2 bases, the J end by 7 bases, with 8 bases between. This CDR3 is 12 amino acids long. The CDR3 DNA reads TGTGCCACCAGCAGATTGACGGGTGGCTACACCTTC. It specifies CATSRLTGGYTF.

The rearrangement joins TRBV4-1 to TRBJ1-5, with D possibly TRBD1 on 6 matching bases. Deletions cut 4 bases from V and 4 bases from J, with 8 bases between. This CDR3 has 13 amino acids. The germline V gene encodes CDR1 MGHRA and CDR2 YSYEKL. The CDR3 bases are TGCGCCAGCAGCCGGACAGCAAATCAGCCCCAGCATTTT. The encoded protein is CASSRTANQPQHF.

This chain joins TRBV5-5 and TRBJ1-5; TRBD1 aligns across 9 bases. The CDR3 length is 16 residues. Germline lookup yields CDR1 SGHKS and CDR2 YYEKEE (reference sequence). Trimming cost V 4 bases and J 1 base; bases outside gene matches: 6. CDR3 DNA: TGTGCCAGCAGCCCGGGACAGGGAGCAAGCAATCAGCCCCAGCATTTT. This sequence encodes CASSPGQGASNQPQHF.

This chain connects TRBV27 to TRBJ2-7, with 8 bases aligning to TRBD2. With V trimmed by 3 bases and J by 0 bases, 4 bases remained unmatched. Germline loops: CDR1 MNHEY, CDR2 SMNVEV (reference sequence). The CDR3 runs to 15 residues. This CDR3 is CASSLRAGVSYEQYF. As DNA, the CDR3 is TGTGCCAGCAGTTTGAGAGCGGGAGTCTCCTACGAGCAGTACTTC.

V is TRBV15 and J is TRBJ2-1; 8 nucleotides align to TRBD2. This CDR3 region has 16 residues. Germline CDR1 and CDR2: LNHNV and YYDKDF (reference sequence). J lost 6 bases, V lost 1 base, and 8 bases had no gene match. CDR3 bases: TGTGCCACCAGCAGAGGGGCGGGAGGTGCGTTCAATGAGCAGTTCTTC. This translates into CATSRGAGGAFNEQFF.

The chain joins TRBV4-1 to TRBJ2-3; D might be TRBD2 (5 bases). Germline values: CDR1 MGHRA, CDR2 YSYEKL. This CDR3 is 13 amino acids long. V was clipped by 1 base and J by 6 bases, with 8 bases between them. The CDR3 coding sequence is TGCGCCAGCAGCCAAGGGACTCTGGATACGCAGTATTTT. It yields the protein CASSQGTLDTQYF.

The chain links TRBV18 to TRBJ1-3; maybe TRBD1 (5 bases). The length of the CDR3 is 16 residues. The germline V and J ends were trimmed by 3 bases and 4 bases, with 16 bases remaining between them. CDR1 and CDR2 from the germline V gene are KGHSH and LQKENI. CDR3 sequence (DNA): TGTGCCAGCTCACCCCTGGCCGGGACTCAAGGAAACACCATATATTTT. Its translation: CASSPLAGTQGNTIYF.

V is TRBV19 and J is TRBJ1-1; possible D gene TRBD1, 6 bases. This CDR3 comprises 14 residues. V was clipped by 6 bases and J by 0 bases, with 11 bases between them. CDR1 is LNHDA, CDR2 SQIVND, per germline (reference sequence). DNA of the CDR3: TGTGCCAGTAGAAGGGGGGGCTTGAACACTGAAGCTTTCTTT. Encoded protein: CASRRGGLNTEAFF.

V is TRBV5-6 and J is TRBJ2-3; D gene unclear. The CDR3 extends over 13 amino acids. CDR1 is SGHDT and CDR2 is YYEEEE in the germline V gene. The V gene lost 0 bases and the J gene lost 6 bases, with 8 bases spanning the gap. The CDR3 DNA sequence: TGTGCCAGCAGCTTGGGGGCAGTGGATACGCAGTATTTT. Its protein product is CASSLGAVDTQYF.

The rearrangement uses TRBV7-9 and TRBJ1-1, with 7 bases lining up with TRBD1. The CDR3 is 16 amino acids. Trimming took 6 bases from V and 0 from J; bases not matched to a gene: 10. Germline V CDR1 and CDR2: SEHNR, FQNEAQ (reference sequence). CDR3 coding DNA: TGTGCCAGCAGAGTGCCGGGACAGCCTATGAACACTGAAGCTTTCTTT. The encoded protein is CASRVPGQPMNTEAFF.

The V gene is TRBV9, the J gene TRBJ1-4; D may be TRBD1 (6 bases). Trimming removed 4 bases at V and 6 bases at J, with 19 bases between. Germline CDR1 SGDLS, CDR2 YYNGEE. The CDR3 runs 16 residues. CDR3 sequence (DNA): TGTGCCAGCAGCCCAACCAACAGGGTGGAAGATGAAAAACTGTTTTTT. Translated: CASSPTNRVEDEKLFF.

The chain couples TRBV4-1 to TRBJ2-5; 11 nucleotides line up with TRBD2. The CDR3 sequence is 15 residues long. Losses at the gene ends were 0 bases for V and 7 bases for J; bases not matched to a gene: 4. Per germline, CDR1 MGHRA and CDR2 YSYEKL. CDR3 loop: CASSQERGLAGTQYF. The CDR3 DNA sequence: TGCGCCAGCAGCCAAGAACGAGGACTAGCGGGGACCCAGTACTTC.

The J gene is TRBJ1-5, the V gene TRBV5-1, with 9 bases lining up with TRBD1. V was pared by 4 bases and J by 0 bases, with 11 bases of the junction left unmatched. The germline V gene has CDR1 SGHRS and CDR2 YFSETQ. The CDR3 is 18 amino acids. This CDR3 reads CASSDLKRQGDSNQPQHF. The CDR3 coding sequence is TGCGCCAGCAGCGATCTCAAAAGACAGGGGGATAGCAATCAGCCCCAGCATTTT.

The chain uses TRBV12-3 or TRBV12-4 and TRBJ2-3; D not resolved. The CDR3 has 11 amino acids. V lost 6 bases and J lost 2, with 3 bases in between. CDR3 nucleotides: TGTGCCAGCAGCATCACAGATACGCAGTATTTT. The encoded protein is CASSITDTQYF.

CDR3 sequence reads: CASSESAGNTEAFF. For the CDR3, the DNA is TGTGCCAGCAGTGAAAGTGCAGGGAACACTGAAGCTTTCTTT. V usage is TRBV6-1 and J usage is TRBJ1-1; D remains unclear. This CDR3 has 14 residues. Looked up from germline, CDR1 is MNHNS and CDR2 is SASEGT. V was clipped by 2 bases and J by 1 base, with 8 bases between them.

In its sample, this clone was seen once. The V gene is TRBV30, the J gene TRBJ1-3; the D is unclear. The CDR3 covers 15 residues. Germline values: CDR1 GTSNPN, CDR2 SVGIG (reference sequence). Trimming removed 3 bases at V and 2 bases at J, with 14 bases between. CDR3 loop: CAWSKEGITGNTIYF. The CDR3 DNA reads TGTGCCTGGAGCAAAGAGGGTATAACTGGAAACACCATATATTTT.

The rearrangement links TRBV27 to TRBJ1-2; TRBD1 matches at 10 bases. CDR1 is MNHEY and CDR2 is SMNVEV in the germline V gene (reference sequence). Losses at the gene ends were 5 bases for V and 8 bases for J; bases not matched to a gene: 5. The CDR3 totals 13 residues. CDR3 in amino acids: CASSPGTGDGYTF. The CDR3 DNA reads TGTGCCAGCAGTCCCGGGACAGGGGACGGCTACACCTTC.